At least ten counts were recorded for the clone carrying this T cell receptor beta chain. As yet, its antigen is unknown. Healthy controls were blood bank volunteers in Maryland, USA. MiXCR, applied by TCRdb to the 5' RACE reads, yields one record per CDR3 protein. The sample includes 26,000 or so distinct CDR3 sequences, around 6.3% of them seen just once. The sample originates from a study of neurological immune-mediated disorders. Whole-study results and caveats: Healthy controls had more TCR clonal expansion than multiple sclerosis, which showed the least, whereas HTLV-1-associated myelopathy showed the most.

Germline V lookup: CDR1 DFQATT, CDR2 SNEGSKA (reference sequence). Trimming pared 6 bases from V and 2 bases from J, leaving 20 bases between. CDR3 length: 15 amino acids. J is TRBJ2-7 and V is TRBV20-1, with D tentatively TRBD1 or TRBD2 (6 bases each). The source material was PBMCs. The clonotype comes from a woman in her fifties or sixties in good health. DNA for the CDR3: TGCAGTGCCACCCCGGGGGCTTCCCCCACCTACGAGCAGTACTTC. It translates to CSATPGASPTYEQYF.